Shown below are 14 T cell receptor beta chains from a single sample sequenced in a study of T cell responses to AZD1222 COVID-19 vaccine. Measured with immunoSEQ multiplex PCR; TCRdb has only the in-frame clones, and not every one. The repertoire holds about 120,000 clones, with roughly 93% as singletons. The sequences come from peripheral blood, collected 28 days after the second AZD1222 dose. Receptors were obtained from an adult who received the AZD1222 COVID-19 vaccine.

V gene TRBV9 combines with J gene TRBJ2-1; 13 bases map to TRBD2. This CDR3 contains 15 residues. The V gene end was trimmed by 2 bases and the J gene end by 7 bases; junction bases not matched to a gene: 3. Germline-derived CDR1 and CDR2 are SGDLS and YYNGEE. The DNA of the CDR3 is TGTGCCAGCAGCGTCGGACTAGCGGGGGTTAATGAGCAGTTCTTC. Protein product: CASSVGLAGVNEQFF.

The chain combines TRBV11-1 with TRBJ1-1; TRBD1 aligns across 10 bases. V was clipped by 2 bases and J by 4 bases; unmatched bases: 7. From germline, CDR1 is SGHAT and CDR2 FQDESV (reference sequence). The CDR3 extends over 16 amino acids. In DNA, the CDR3 is TGTGCCAGCAGCTTACAGACGGACAGGGGGGTCACTGAAGCTTTCTTT. Its translation: CASSLQTDRGVTEAFF.

The chain couples TRBV10-3 to TRBJ1-2; 10 positions match TRBD1. CDR3 length: 14 amino acids. Trimming cost V 3 bases and J 5 bases; bases outside gene matches: 3. The germline V gene encodes CDR1 ENHRY and CDR2 SYGVKD. The CDR3 is CAISDGTGVYGYTF. The DNA of the CDR3 is TGTGCCATCAGTGACGGGACAGGGGTTTATGGCTACACCTTC.

This chain joins TRBV30 and TRBJ1-3; TRBD1 is a possible D gene (6 bases). The CDR3 totals 20 residues. Trimming pared 0 bases from V and 2 bases from J, leaving 26 bases between. Germline assignment: CDR1 GTSNPN and CDR2 SVGIG (reference sequence). CDR3 DNA: TGTGCCTGGAGTGTTTGGCCTCCGCCCCCTGGACAGTTTACTGGAAACACCATATATTTT. Translated, it gives CAWSVWPPPPGQFTGNTIYF.

Only one count was recorded for this clone. The V and J genes are TRBV29-1 and TRBJ2-7; D uncertain. This CDR3 has 13 amino acids. CDR1 and CDR2 from the germline V gene are SQVTM and ANQGSEA. Trimming stripped 4 bases from V and 0 bases from J, with 10 bases between. The CDR3: CSVGGTNSYEQYF. In DNA, the CDR3 is TGCAGCGTTGGAGGTACGAACTCCTACGAGCAGTACTTC.

This chain links TRBV19 with TRBJ2-7, with TRBD2 as a possible D gene (6 bases). This CDR3 contains 15 residues. Per the germline V gene, CDR1 is LNHDA and CDR2 is SQIVND (reference sequence). The V end was cut by 5 bases, the J end by 0 bases, with 14 bases between. This chain's CDR3 is CASSPAGWGSYEQYF. The CDR3 DNA sequence: TGTGCCAGTAGTCCCGCGGGGTGGGGCTCCTACGAGCAGTACTTC.

V gene TRBV27 combines with J gene TRBJ2-6, with 7 nucleotides matching TRBD1. Trimming took 9 bases from V and 4 from J; bases not matched to a gene: 6. CDR1 is MNHEY and CDR2 is SMNVEV in the germline V gene (reference sequence). The CDR3 contains 14 residues. This CDR3 reads CASARGLGANVLTF. As DNA, the CDR3 is TGTGCCAGTGCTAGGGGGCTCGGGGCCAACGTCCTGACTTTC. Full variable domain (remainder filled in from reference TRBV27 and TRBJ2-6): EAQVTQNPRYLITVTGKKLTVTCSQNMNHEYMSWYRQDPGLGLRQIYYSMNVEVTDKGDVPEGYKVSRKEKRNFPLILESPSPNQTSLYFCASARGLGANVLTFGAGSRLTVL.

V is TRBV5-1 and J is TRBJ1-4, with 9 bases matching TRBD1. The CDR3 sequence is 14 residues long. Trimming at V came to 0 bases and at J to 7 bases, leaving 1 base not matched to a gene. The germline gives CDR1 SGHRS, CDR2 YFSETQ. CDR3 bases: TGCGCCAGCAGCTTGGGGACAGGGGCTGAAAAACTGTTTTTT. Protein product: CASSLGTGAEKLFF.

V and J are TRBV13 and TRBJ2-7; 10 bases line up with TRBD2. CDR3 length equals 14 residues. V trimming: 3 bases; J trimming: 5 bases; junction bases outside the gene matches: 4. Germline-derived CDR1 and CDR2 are PRHDT and FYEKMQ (reference sequence). The CDR3 is CASSLSSGRNEQYF. CDR3 bases: TGTGCCAGCAGCTTGTCTAGCGGGAGAAACGAGCAGTACTTC.

The V gene is TRBV12-5, the J gene TRBJ2-4; no firm D call. V dropped 5 bases and J dropped 10 bases, with 9 bases sitting between them. Germline V gives CDR1 LGHNT, CDR2 FRNRAP. The CDR3 is 11 amino acids. CDR3 residues: CASGNGEIQYF. In DNA, the CDR3 is TGTGCTAGTGGTAACGGAGAAATTCAGTACTTC.

This chain uses TRBV19 with TRBJ1-1; D gene uncertain. The CDR3 is 13 residues long. The germline V gene encodes CDR1 LNHDA and CDR2 SQIVND (reference sequence). V was shortened by 4 bases and J by 7 bases, with 13 bases between the two germline ends. In DNA form, the CDR3 reads TGTGCCAGTAGTAATCATGAGTACAGTGAAGCTTTCTTT. It translates to CASSNHEYSEAFF.

The chain has TRBV2 and TRBJ1-1; the D is unclear. This CDR3 region has 14 residues. V was pared by 6 bases and J by 1 base, with 12 bases between. Per germline, CDR1 SNHLY and CDR2 FYNNEI. The CDR3 here is CASRVLVTNTEAFF. The CDR3 nucleotides read TGTGCCAGCAGGGTCCTAGTAACGAACACTGAAGCTTTCTTT. The entire variable domain, with the rest obtained from reference TRBV2 and TRBJ1-1, is as follows: EPEVTQTPSHQVTQMGQEVILRCVPISNHLYFYWYRQILGQKVEFLVSFYNNEISEKSEIFDDQFSVERPDGSNFTLKIRSTKLEDSAMYFCASRVLVTNTEAFFGQGTRLTVV.

The chain joins TRBV6-5 to TRBJ2-7; possible D gene TRBD2, 5 bases. This CDR3 has 13 residues. Germline V lookup: CDR1 MNHEY, CDR2 SVGAGI. The V end lost 8 bases, the J end lost 1 base, and 12 bases lay between the germline ends. The CDR3 region is CASRGDLSYEQYF. The CDR3 nucleotides are TGTGCCAGCCGGGGAGACTTATCCTACGAGCAGTACTTC.

The V gene is TRBV9, the J gene TRBJ1-2, with 7 bases aligning to TRBD1. J lost 0 bases, V lost 3 bases, and 8 bases had no gene match. CDR3 length equals 16 residues. Germline V gene lookup returns CDR1 SGDLS and CDR2 YYNGEE. The chain's CDR3 is CASSAGQSSANYGYTF. The CDR3 bases are TGTGCCAGCAGCGCGGGACAGTCTTCAGCTAACTATGGCTACACCTTC.